These 31 T cell receptor beta chains were sequenced from one sample in a study of CD4 T cells in relation to SARS-CoV-2 and coronaviruses. The table came from immunoSEQ multiplex PCR; TCRdb's copy has only in-frame clones and leaves some out. Of more than 9,000 clones in the sample, over 80% were seen once. The sample was naive CD4+ T cells from PBMCs. Subset defined: naive CD4+ T cells isolated by negative enrichment. These receptors were taken from an adult with COVID-19.

This rearrangement joins TRBV5-5 to TRBJ2-7; D call uncertain. This CDR3 comprises 13 residues. CDR1 and CDR2 from the germline V gene are SGHKS and YYEKEE (reference sequence). V dropped 4 bases and J dropped 6 bases, with 14 bases sitting between them. The CDR3 DNA reads as TGTGCCAGCAGCAGACTGGGTGGAGTCGAGCAGTACTTC. This sequence encodes CASSRLGGVEQYF. Full variable domain (rest looked up from reference TRBV5-5 and TRBJ2-7): DAGVTQSPTHLIKTRGQQVTLRCSPISGHKSVSWYQQVLGQGPQFIFQYYEKEERGRGNFPDRFSARQFPNYSSELNVNALLLGDSALYLCASSRLGGVEQYFGPGTRLTVT.

The J gene is TRBJ1-4, the V gene TRBV9, with D unclear. This CDR3 spans 14 amino acids. V lost 4 bases and J 3 bases, leaving 10 bases between the germline ends. CDR1 and CDR2 from the germline V gene are SGDLS and YYNGEE. The CDR3, as DNA: TGTGCCAGCAGCCCTGGGTCTTCTAATGAAAAACTGTTTTTT. It yields the protein CASSPGSSNEKLFF.

V is TRBV2 and J is TRBJ2-2, with TRBD1 as a possible D gene (5 bases). CDR1 SNHLY and CDR2 FYNNEI come from the germline V gene. Between the trimmed V and J ends, which lost 7 bases and 5 bases, there was a span of 11 bases. This CDR3 region has 13 residues. Here the CDR3 DNA reads TGTGCCAGCACCTCGGACAAGACCGGGGAGCTGTTTTTT. This encodes CASTSDKTGELFF.

The gene calls are TRBV28 and TRBJ2-5; D gene ambiguous. V was cut by 4 bases and J by 6 bases, with 9 bases left in between. CDR1 and CDR2 (germline): MDHEN, SYDVKM. The CDR3 is made up of 12 amino acids. The CDR3 is CASSSRSKTQYF. The CDR3, as DNA: TGTGCCAGCAGTTCTAGGTCGAAGACCCAGTACTTC.

The rearrangement joins TRBV7-9 to TRBJ1-4; 8 bases map to TRBD1. The CDR3 spans 15 residues. With 5 bases clipped from V and 6 bases from J, the junction kept 8 bases outside the gene matches. CDR1 and CDR2 (germline): SEHNR, FQNEAQ (reference sequence). CDR3 DNA sequence: TGTGCCAGCAGCGCCCCCGGGACAGGCCATGAAAAACTGTTTTTT. Its translation: CASSAPGTGHEKLFF.

The chain links TRBV4-1 to TRBJ2-7; D might be TRBD1 or TRBD2, each matching 5 bases. The V and J ends lost 3 bases and 2 bases respectively, with 14 bases between them. The germline V gene encodes CDR1 MGHRA and CDR2 YSYEKL. CDR3 length: 15 residues. DNA of the CDR3: TGCGCCAGCAGCCATACCCAGGGACCCGCCTACGAGCAGTACTTC. Protein sequence: CASSHTQGPAYEQYF.

This chain uses TRBV18 with TRBJ2-1; the D gene is possibly TRBD2 (5 bases). The CDR3 has 15 residues. Deletions cut 5 bases from V and 4 bases from J, with 15 bases between. Germline V gene sequence: CDR1 KGHSH, CDR2 LQKENI. The CDR3: CASSTNSGRYNEQFF. For the CDR3, the DNA is TGTGCCAGCTCAACAAACAGCGGACGGTACAATGAGCAGTTCTTC.

The chain combines TRBV7-2 with TRBJ1-3, with TRBD1 as a possible D gene (5 bases). With 0 bases removed from V and 1 base from J, the gap between germline ends came to 7 bases. Germline V gene sequence: CDR1 SGHTA, CDR2 FQGNSA. The CDR3 totals 15 residues. The DNA for the CDR3 is TGTGCCAGCAGCTTAGCGTGGGGGTCTGGAAACACCATATATTTT. Encoded protein: CASSLAWGSGNTIYF.

Points on this clone: Germline and junction disagree at one end, which may indicate a read error. V usage is TRBV7-7 and J usage is TRBJ2-5, with D possibly being TRBD1 (5 bases). CDR3 length: 16 residues. The germline CDR1 and CDR2 sequences are SSHAT and FNYEAQ (reference sequence). The CDR3 nucleotides are TGTGCTAGCAGCTTAGCCGAAAGGGGCCGAGGAGAGACCCAGTACTTC. It codes for CASSLAERGRGETQYF.

The rearrangement uses TRBV2 and TRBJ2-3, with 8 bases fitting TRBD1. The CDR3 consists of 12 residues. The V segment lost 10 bases and the J segment 3 bases; nucleotides outside the gene matches: 3. CDR1 and CDR2 (germline): SNHLY, FYNNEI. CDR3 sequence (DNA): TGTGCCAACAACAGGGGGACAGATACGCAGTATTTT. Protein product: CANNRGTDTQYF.

This chain uses TRBV28 with TRBJ1-5; no definite D call. This CDR3 contains 13 residues. Germline V CDR1 and CDR2: MDHEN, SYDVKM. The CDR3 spells CVAAADSNQPQHF. The DNA of the CDR3 is TGTGTCGCGGCGGCCGATAGCAATCAGCCCCAGCATTTT.

The V gene is TRBV10-3, the J gene TRBJ1-3, with D uncertain. This CDR3 spans 15 amino acids. V was clipped by 10 bases and J by 4 bases, with 20 bases between them. Germline V gene sequence: CDR1 ENHRY, CDR2 SYGVKD. The CDR3 bases are TGTGCCACTATACTCGGACTCACGGGGGGAAACACCATATATTTT. This encodes CATILGLTGGNTIYF.

This chain connects TRBV12-3 or TRBV12-4 to TRBJ2-2; TRBD2 might be the D (5 bases). V lost 5 bases and J lost 8, with 12 bases in between. CDR3 length equals 13 residues. The CDR3 sequence is CASSPDSFGELFF. The CDR3, as DNA: TGTGCCAGCAGTCCGGACTCCTTTGGGGAGCTGTTTTTT.

In this sample, this clone turned up once. This chain uses TRBV3-1 (or the pseudogene TRBV3-2) with TRBJ2-7, with TRBD2 matching over 11 bases. The CDR3 has 15 amino acids. V gave up 3 bases and J gave up 2 bases; unmatched junction bases: 3. From germline, CDR1 is LGHDT and CDR2 YNNKEL (reference sequence). The CDR3 nucleotides are TGTGCCAGCAGCCAGACTAGCGGGGCCCCCTACGAGCAGTACTTC. Translated: CASSQTSGAPYEQYF.

This sequence joins TRBV6-6 and TRBJ2-7; D is uncertain. This CDR3 is 14 amino acids long. Germline V gives CDR1 MNHNY, CDR2 SVGAGI (reference sequence). The V gene lost 0 bases and the J gene lost 2 bases, with 8 bases spanning the gap. The CDR3 sequence: CASSYSSITYEQYF. The CDR3 DNA is TGTGCCAGCAGTTACTCGTCGATTACCTACGAGCAGTACTTC.

V usage is TRBV5-1 and J usage is TRBJ2-1, with no clear D. This CDR3 has 15 residues. Germline CDR1 is SGHRS and CDR2 is YFSETQ. The germline V and J ends were trimmed by 4 bases and 5 bases, with 16 bases remaining between them. The CDR3 region is CASSPLRQNNNEQFF. The CDR3 DNA follows: TGCGCCAGCAGCCCCTTGCGCCAGAATAACAATGAGCAGTTCTTC. Using reference TRBV5-1 and TRBJ2-1 for the parts outside the CDR3, the full variable domain is KAGVTQTPRYLIKTRGQQVTLSCSPISGHRSVSWYQQTPGQGLQFLFEYFSETQRNKGNFPGRFSGRQFSNSRSEMNVSTLELGDSALYLCASSPLRQNNNEQFFGPGTRLTVL.

The chain is built from TRBV11-2 and TRBJ1-1; D gene unclear. The length of the CDR3 is 16 residues. The germline V and J ends were trimmed by 4 bases and 4 bases, with 19 bases remaining between them. Germline CDR1 reads SGHAT; CDR2 reads FQNNGV. The CDR3 coding sequence is TGTGCCAGCAGCTCTCTCCGAGGCGGTTTGATCACTGAAGCTTTCTTT. Its protein product is CASSSLRGGLITEAFF.

The chain joins TRBV27 to TRBJ1-3, with 7 positions matching TRBD1. This CDR3 spans 14 amino acids. CDR1 and CDR2 (germline): MNHEY, SMNVEV (reference sequence). J was trimmed by 3 bases and V by 4 bases; bases with no gene match: 3. The CDR3: CASSSQGIGNTIYF. The CDR3 nucleotides are TGTGCCAGCAGTTCACAGGGGATTGGAAACACCATATATTTT.

The chain employs TRBV3-1 (or the pseudogene TRBV3-2) and TRBJ2-7, with D maybe TRBD2 (6 bases). With 4 bases removed from V and 4 bases from J, the gap between germline ends came to 14 bases. The CDR3 covers 14 residues. CDR1 is LGHDT and CDR2 is YNNKEL in the germline V gene (reference sequence). CDR3 loop: CASSPDIGGYEQYF. CDR3 sequence (DNA): TGTGCCAGCAGCCCAGACATTGGGGGGTACGAGCAGTACTTC.

This clone turned up a few times. This chain uses TRBV28 with TRBJ1-1; no definite D call. Germline CDR1 is MDHEN and CDR2 is SYDVKM. This CDR3 is 12 amino acids long. The V and J ends lost 3 bases and 1 base respectively, with 3 bases between them. The CDR3 spells CASSLPNTEAFF. The DNA of the CDR3 is TGTGCCAGCAGTTTGCCGAACACTGAAGCTTTCTTT.

This clone came up once. The chain employs TRBV5-1 and TRBJ1-6, with 7 bases fitting TRBD1. V shed 2 bases, J shed 5 bases, and the junction held 1 base outside the gene matches. The germline gives CDR1 SGHRS, CDR2 YFSETQ. This CDR3 has 14 residues. The CDR3 sequence: CASSFQGDNSPLHF. The CDR3 nucleotides read TGCGCCAGCAGCTTCCAGGGGGATAATTCACCCCTCCACTTT.

This clone has a handful of counts. This chain uses TRBV3-1 (or the pseudogene TRBV3-2) with TRBJ1-3, with unresolved D. The germline CDR1 and CDR2 sequences are LGHDT and YNNKEL (reference sequence). Trimming took off 1 base at V and 0 bases at J, with 4 bases between the two ends. There are 14 residues in the CDR3. The chain's CDR3 is CASSQVSSGNTIYF. CDR3 DNA: TGTGCCAGCAGCCAAGTTAGCTCTGGAAACACCATATATTTT.

The V gene is TRBV5-5, the J gene TRBJ2-2; TRBD2 matches 15 bases. The CDR3 totals 16 residues. Trimming cost V 4 bases and J 6 bases; bases outside gene matches: 4. Germline CDR1 is SGHKS and CDR2 is YYEKEE (reference sequence). CDR3 nucleotides: TGTGCCAGCAGCGGAGGGACTAGCGGGGGGCCCGGGGAGCTGTTTTTT. Its translation is CASSGGTSGGPGELFF.

V gene TRBV19 combines with J gene TRBJ2-3, with TRBD2 matching 9 bases. The CDR3 consists of 18 residues. Per germline, CDR1 LNHDA and CDR2 SQIVND (reference sequence). The trim removed 7 bases at V and 9 bases at J, leaving 23 bases unmatched. The CDR3 DNA follows: TGTGCCAGTATCCCGAATAGCGGGGGTGACCTTTGGGGGTCGACGCAGTATTTT. Its protein product is CASIPNSGGDLWGSTQYF.

V is TRBV11-2 and J is TRBJ2-3; 8 bases agree with TRBD1. CDR1 and CDR2 from the germline V gene are SGHAT and FQNNGV. V lost 2 bases, J lost 1 base, and 5 bases stayed unmatched. The CDR3 totals 16 residues. In DNA, the CDR3 is TGTGCCAGCAGCTTAAACAGGGGGTCGGGCACAGATACGCAGTATTTT. It codes for CASSLNRGSGTDTQYF.

This rearrangement joins TRBV6-4 to TRBJ1-3; D remains ambiguous. Per the germline V gene, CDR1 is MRHNA and CDR2 is SNTAGT. CDR3 length: 13 amino acids. V was shortened by 6 bases and J by 0 bases, with 6 bases between the two germline ends. CDR3 sequence reads: CASRGYSGNTIYF. The DNA for the CDR3 is TGTGCCAGCAGAGGTTACTCTGGAAACACCATATATTTT.

The chain joins TRBV14 to TRBJ1-2; D is perhaps TRBD1 (5 bases). V lost 1 base, J lost 7 bases, and 13 bases lay in between. The CDR3 totals 14 residues. Germline CDR1 reads SGHDN; CDR2 reads FVKESK. CDR3 amino acids: CASSQGALRGGYTF. The CDR3 region has the DNA TGTGCCAGCAGCCAAGGCGCGCTGAGGGGTGGCTACACCTTC. Filled out from reference TRBV14 and TRBJ1-2, the complete variable domain reads EAGVTQFPSHSVIEKGQTVTLRCDPISGHDNLYWYRRVMGKEIKFLLHFVKESKQDESGMPNNRFLAERTGGTYSTLKVQPAELEDSGVYFCASSQGALRGGYTFGSGTRLTVV.

This chain links TRBV3-1 (or the pseudogene TRBV3-2) with TRBJ1-1; D ambiguous. The CDR3 runs 14 residues. V was pared by 3 bases and J by 1 base, with 9 bases between. The germline gives CDR1 LGHDT, CDR2 YNNKEL (reference sequence). CDR3 coding DNA: TGTGCCAGCAGCCAGAGACCGACGAACACTGAAGCTTTCTTT. This sequence encodes CASSQRPTNTEAFF.

The chain combines TRBV18 with TRBJ2-7; 9 positions agree with TRBD1. The CDR3 runs 14 residues. Germline V CDR1 and CDR2: KGHSH, LQKENI. With V trimmed by 6 bases and J by 2 bases, 5 bases remained unmatched. This CDR3 is CASSSTGGTYEQYF. The CDR3 nucleotides read TGTGCCAGCTCGTCGACAGGGGGAACCTACGAGCAGTACTTC.

The V call is TRBV4-2, the J call TRBJ1-2; TRBD1 is a possible D gene (5 bases). The CDR3 spans 16 residues. V was trimmed by 3 bases and J by 2 bases, leaving 16 bases between them. Germline V lookup: CDR1 LGHNA, CDR2 YNFKEQ. CDR3 sequence: CASSQSGGSLNYGYTF. As DNA, the CDR3 is TGTGCCAGCAGCCAGAGTGGGGGATCCCTGAACTATGGCTACACCTTC.

This chain uses TRBV6-4 with TRBJ2-1; TRBD2 matches at 7 bases. The CDR3 covers 15 residues. Germline CDR1 reads MRHNA; CDR2 reads SNTAGT. V dropped 6 bases and J dropped 4; count of bases not matched to a gene: 9. CDR3 protein: CASRLTSLTYNEQFF. CDR3 nucleotide sequence: TGTGCCAGCAGGCTGACTAGCTTGACTTACAATGAGCAGTTCTTC.